This T cell receptor (beta chain) is drawn from a study of shared clonotypes between healthy human individuals (TCRdb year 2020). Study-wide context: The cohort included three men and a couple of women between 18 and 49 years of age. For each donor, CD4 naive and CD4 memory were each run on three plates, CD8 naive on two plates, and CD8 memory on one plate. The study deeply sequenced blood TCR repertoires of roughly five healthy adults to estimate repertoire size and the extent of clonotype sharing between individuals. To increase sequencing depth and limit assay-specific biases, TCR repertoire library preparation and sequencing were carried out by different laboratories using diverse techniques. Between about 0.9 and 9 billion PBMCs per donor were obtained by leukapheresis. The paper's findings and limits, for the study overall: Rarefaction of sorted-subset datasets indicated incomplete sequencing despite the large sequencing depth. Pairwise subsampling led to the expectation that sequencing depth would affect the degree of clonotype sharing among donors. Because the study included only a small number of donors, the genetic and exposure-history diversity represented was limited. Higher generation probabilities were observed for clonotypes shared by all four sorted-subset donors than for non-shared clonotypes. Estimated clonotype richness was generally larger for naive than for memory subsets. Sharing across a few donors was observed for about 5% of naive CD4, about 3.2% of naive CD8, around 2.5% of memory CD4, and over 0.3% of memory CD8 clonotypes. Sampling was restricted to blood, and TCR repertoires in tissue are likely to differ from TCR repertoires in blood.

A remark on this clone: Its antigen is still unknown. No base quality information exists; no much larger clone differs at one position.

CD8 naive samples consisted of CD45RO-negative cells that were positively selected for CCR7, yielding a CD45RA+CCR7+ population without TemRA cells. The donors were healthy, HIV-negative adults with no recently reported acute infections or vaccinations. Every donor was a Caucasian adult living in Nashville, Tennessee, USA. Blood was obtained by leukapheresis, after which PBMCs were separated by Ficoll-Histopaque density gradient centrifugation and cryopreserved in liquid nitrogen vapor phase. Analytical flow cytometry was used to check the purity and quantity of every magnetically sorted T cell population. Genomic DNA was isolated from every sorted fraction and measured by UV absorbance on a Nanodrop 2000c. Here V drops 5 bases and J drops 0 bases, and the junction holds 6 bases not matched to any gene. Taken from cysteine to phenylalanine, the CDR3 has 15 residues. Just the 45-base CDR3 DNA is kept, in frame starting at base 1. CDR1 and CDR2, looked up from the germline V gene, are SGHDT and YYEEEE.

TCR CDR3 regions were amplified from genomic DNA by multiplex PCR using the deep immunoSEQ assay. Extracted genomic DNA from each cell subset was spread evenly across all wells of several immunoSEQ 96-well plates, with each plate serving as a replicate. For sorted subsets, 150 to 200 ng genomic DNA, equal to tens of thousands of T cell genomes, was loaded into each replicate PCR. Purified libraries were quantified with a Qubit 3.0 fluorometer, sized on a Bioanalyzer 2100, and re-quantified with the KAPA Library Quantification kit. A separate single-read 150-cycle Illumina NextSeq 550 flow cell was used to sequence each immunoSEQ 96-well plate. Turning to the authors' computational methods: The immunoSEQ output contained only junctional sequences without quality scores, so filtering could not match that applied to full-length reads. To assign V/J genes and CDR3, sequences were annotated against IMGT germline references using PyIR, a Python wrapper for IgBLAST v1.9. Reads were removed for weak V/J assignments (E-value above 1e-6), missing CDR3, stop codons, out-of-frame junctions, or ambiguous translated residues. A V3J clonotype was defined by an identical inferred V gene, J gene, and CDR3 amino acid sequence. Percentage overlap between repertoires was computed as shared unique clonotypes divided by the size of the smaller repertoire. RTK rarefaction, the Chao1 estimator, and Recon v2.1 estimates of unobserved clonotypes were used to assess repertoire richness. Generation probabilities for all TCRbeta clonotypes obtained by the gDNA method from a few donors were computed using OLGA. TCRdb mirrors the immuneACCESS table, restricted to in-frame sequences. Some clones are absent from its copies; in checked studies, under half trace to an unresolved V gene, and the reason for the others is unknown. The DNA was the basis for D and trimming; V, J and clone size are from that table. The sample table contains about 2 million clones; only one count was recorded for approximately 95% of them. The ten biggest clones cover more than 0.95% of the sample.

Sequenced material: naive CD8+ T cells sorted from blood. This specimen's cell subset or site label, interpreted: CD45RA+CCR7+. The origin of this receptor is a man aged 18 to 30 in good health. This sequence uses TRBV5-6 and TRBJ2-3, and 7 bases in between align with TRBD2. This receptor has the CDR3 CASSATSRSTDTQYF. At the DNA level, the sequence is TGTGCCAGCAGTGCGACTAGCCGTAGCACAGATACGCAGTATTTT.